Listed below are T cell receptor beta chains from one sample, sequenced in a study of monozygotic twins with inflammatory bowel disease. TCRdb re-called the 5' RACE reads and shows each CDR3 protein once, DNA omitted. The sample's table shows 420,000 or so distinct CDR3 sequences. The material sequenced was blood. These receptors were taken from a human donor with ulcerative colitis or Crohn's disease, or a healthy co-twin of an affected twin (not recorded which). Both conserved end residues are part of each CDR3.

TRBJ1-4 | TRBV10-3 | CAISKGTGEKLFF
TRBJ2-5 | TRBV20-1 | CSAPLQTGETQYF
TRBJ1-5 | TRBV20-1 | CSAIPLGQGKQPQHF
TRBJ2-1 | TRBV7-2 | CASSLGAGAGYNEQFF
TRBJ2-7 | TRBV4-3 | CASSQIGTSSYEQYF
TRBJ2-7 | TRBV5-1 | CASSLAGGLNEQYF
TRBJ2-3 | TRBV28 | CASSFGSSPTQYF
TRBJ2-1 | TRBV29-1 | CSVESSGGYEQFF
TRBJ1-5 | TRBV5-5 | CASSVGQGPGTPQHF
TRBJ1-5 | TRBV6-2/TRBV6-3 | CASSSNWDRVGNQPQHF
TRBJ1-4 | TRBV19 | CARVEAREEIQLNEKLFF
TRBJ1-5 | TRBV28 | CASSLVTGGHQPQHF
TRBJ2-3 | TRBV7-6 | CASSLGGDTSTDTQYF
TRBJ2-7 | TRBV10-3 | CAIRSGTYEQYF
TRBJ1-1 | TRBV19 | CASSKRGVMNTEAFF
TRBJ2-1 | TRBV25-1 | CASSEEGHSYNEQFF
TRBJ2-7 | TRBV6-1 | CASSSTSGGFEQYF
TRBJ2-6 | TRBV5-1 | CASSPGTVSSGANVLTF
TRBJ2-3 | TRBV24-1 | CATSDSLRGTDTQYF
TRBJ2-7 | TRBV5-4 | CASSWGRRSDEQYF
TRBJ2-7 | TRBV12-3/TRBV12-4 | CASSLTQGSNEQYF
TRBJ2-5 | TRBV20-1 | CSARDVGDTVQETQYF
TRBJ2-7 | TRBV9 | CASSPGEGSGYEQYF
TRBJ2-5 | TRBV18 | CASSDLAGERETQYF
TRBJ1-4 | TRBV4-3 | CASSQDLRFQANEKLFF
TRBJ1-1 | TRBV3-1 | CASSQVEGRTEAFF
TRBJ2-6 | TRBV11-3 | CASSLLSFTSGANVLTF
TRBJ2-5 | TRBV3-1 | CASSQASSGRSQYF
TRBJ2-2 | TRBV7-6 | CASSLVAGGQNTGELFF
TRBJ2-1 | TRBV7-2 | CASSLGFGGVYYNEQFF
TRBJ2-7 | TRBV20-1 | CSARTGYNDEQYF
TRBJ1-4 | TRBV18 | CASSPPSGGVHEKLFF
TRBJ2-7 | TRBV5-8 | CASSMLVSDGVSYEQYF
TRBJ2-1 | TRBV5-1 | CASSLDLAGNEQFF
TRBJ1-1 | TRBV4-1 | CASSQGRTKNTEAFF
TRBJ1-5 | TRBV2 | CASGGAEGQPQHF
TRBJ2-7 | TRBV6-6 | CASRSGGRNEQYF
TRBJ2-6 | TRBV11-2 | CASSLEVGLPVLTF
TRBJ1-5 | TRBV5-1 | CAKIDREVDQPQHF
TRBJ1-1 | TRBV12-3/TRBV12-4 | CASSFGPGTGNTEAFF
TRBJ2-7 | TRBV12-3/TRBV12-4 | CASSLNWGNEQYF
TRBJ1-1 | TRBV7-9 | CASRVGQSLGVTEAFF